This entry concerns a single T cell receptor beta chain. This entry belongs to a study of tumor-infiltrating lymphocytes in localized non-small cell lung cancer. TCRdb's table, derived via immunoSEQ multiplex PCR, lists solely in-frame clones and lacks some. In the table there are roughly 9,200 clones, around 82% of which are singletons. From germline, CDR1 is LNHNV and CDR2 YYDKDF (reference sequence). The CDR3 has 14 residues. The V and J ends lost 8 bases and 2 bases respectively, with 12 bases between them. The sample taken for sequencing was uninvolved lung tissue not adjacent to the tumor. The rearrangement links TRBV15 to TRBJ2-2, with D perhaps TRBD1 (6 bases). This receptor was taken from a human donor with non-small cell lung cancer. CDR3 sequence reads: CATAEQGNTGELFF. As DNA, the CDR3 is TGTGCCACCGCGGAACAGGGAAACACCGGGGAGCTGTTTTTT.